This T cell receptor beta chain was recovered during a study of T cell repertoires in cytomegalovirus infection. V was pared by 4 bases and J by 10 bases, with 16 bases between. The length of the CDR3 is 13 residues. As to this clonotype: The antigen is unknown.

Study-wide findings and caveats: Across the ex vivo response, the dominant clonotypes were HLA-C-restricted CMV-specific TCR beta clonotypes. Summed frequency of public TCR beta families distinguished CMV carriers with the relevant HLA.

TCRdb itself ran the reads through MiXCR, one entry per CDR3 protein. The sample lists some 700,000 distinct CDR3 sequences, about 40% occurring once. The TCR sequence derives from a human donor in good health (CMV status not recorded). Some clones in this sample may be carry-over from other donors' samples. J is TRBJ1-1 and V is TRBV12-3 or TRBV12-4, with TRBD1 as a possible D gene (5 bases). The specimen was PBMCs. In nucleotides, the CDR3 is TGTGCCAGCAGTTCGACGTCCGGGACGGCAGCTTTCTTT. Its protein product is CASSSTSGTAAFF.